The 19 T cell receptor beta chains below were found in one sample sequenced in a study of blood T cells in healthy people across ages. Together with a sample-barcoded 5' primer, a J-beta primer mix was included in a second PCR lasting about 7 to 12 cycles. TCRdb independently ran MiXCR on the 5' RACE reads; one entry per CDR3 protein. The data hold around 1,900,000 distinct CDR3 sequences, with approximately 39% observed a single time. Material: blood. The receptors stem from a human donor in good health.

The genes are TRBV3-1 and TRBJ2-6; perhaps D is TRBD1 or TRBD2 (5 bases each). There are 15 residues in the CDR3. The germline CDR1 and CDR2 sequences are LGHDT and YNNKEL (reference sequence). Trimming stripped 8 bases from V and 0 bases from J, with 11 bases between. The CDR3 loop reads CASQAGSSGANVLTF. CDR3 sequence (DNA): TGTGCCAGCCAGGCAGGGAGCTCTGGGGCCAACGTCCTGACTTTC.

The chain has TRBV10-3 and TRBJ1-2; perhaps TRBD1 as D (5 bases). The V gene's germline CDR1 is ENHRY and CDR2 SYGVKD. V lost 7 bases, J lost 5 bases, and 14 bases lay in between. This CDR3 comprises 13 residues. The CDR3 nucleotides read TGTGCCATCAATTCGGGGGAGGGGTATGGCTACACCTTC. Amino acids: CAINSGEGYGYTF.

This clonotype appeared a few times. This chain connects TRBV6-6 to TRBJ2-3, with D tentatively TRBD2 (6 bases). The CDR3 has 15 amino acids. Germline V gives CDR1 MNHNY, CDR2 SVGAGI (reference sequence). Trimming removed 4 bases from V and 0 bases from J, with 11 bases in between. CDR3 protein: CASSSSGPSTDTQYF. The CDR3 DNA is TGTGCCAGCAGTTCGAGCGGGCCTAGCACAGATACGCAGTATTTT.

The sample holds a few counts of this clonotype. V usage is TRBV27 and J usage is TRBJ2-2, with 14 bases aligning to TRBD2. The CDR3 is 18 residues long. Germline V gives CDR1 MNHEY, CDR2 SMNVEV (reference sequence). V lost 8 bases to trimming and J lost 4 bases; unmatched junction nucleotides: 12. The CDR3 is CASSPPGLAGGSTGELFF. In nucleotides, the CDR3 is TGTGCCAGCTCCCCCCCCGGACTAGCGGGGGGATCCACCGGGGAGCTGTTTTTT.

This clonotype has a handful of counts. This chain joins TRBV6-6 and TRBJ2-5, with D possibly TRBD2 on 6 matching bases. This CDR3 is 15 amino acids long. Germline V lookup: CDR1 MNHNY, CDR2 SVGAGI (reference sequence). Trimming left V 5 bases short and J 1 base short, with 14 bases between. The CDR3 region is CASSAVFGGQETQYF. The CDR3 nucleotides read TGTGCCAGCAGTGCCGTCTTCGGGGGCCAAGAGACCCAGTACTTC.

The chain uses TRBV7-2 and TRBJ1-4, with a tentative D call TRBD1 (5 bases). Trimming took off 2 bases at V and 3 bases at J, with 10 bases between the two ends. The germline gives CDR1 SGHTA, CDR2 FQGNSA. CDR3 length: 15 amino acids. The CDR3 bases are TGTACCAGCAGCTTAATGGGGGAGTCTAATGAAAAACTGTTTTTT. Residues: CTSSLMGESNEKLFF.

The chain employs TRBV7-9 and TRBJ2-1; TRBD2 matches at 13 bases. CDR3 length: 14 residues. Trimming took 5 bases from V and 8 from J; bases not matched to a gene: 3. Germline CDR1 reads SEHNR; CDR2 reads FQNEAQ (reference sequence). The CDR3 region has the DNA TGTGCCAGCAGCCTGACTAGCGGGGGGTATGAGCAGTTCTTC. Its translation: CASSLTSGGYEQFF.

This clonotype was seen more than once but under ten times. J is TRBJ1-1 and V is TRBV4-3; D gene ambiguous. The germline gives CDR1 LGHNA, CDR2 YSLEER. V was clipped by 0 bases and J by 9 bases, with 11 bases between them. The CDR3 loop spans 13 amino acids. CDR3 DNA: TGCGCCAGCAGCCAAGATTGGGCAGAGCAAGCTTTCTTT. Residues: CASSQDWAEQAFF.

In this sample, this clonotype turned up a few times. CDR3 DNA: TGTGCCACCAGTGATTTCAAAGACTACAATGAGCAGTTCTTC. This encodes CATSDFKDYNEQFF. The chain links TRBV24-1 to TRBJ2-1; D remains unclear. The CDR3 has 14 amino acids. V was shortened by 1 base and J by 3 bases, with 6 bases between the two germline ends. In germline, CDR1 is KGHDR, CDR2 SFDVKD.

The chain recombines TRBV29-1 with TRBJ2-5, with D perhaps matching TRBD1 or TRBD2 (6 bases each). CDR1 is SQVTM, CDR2 ANQGSEA, per germline. With 7 bases removed from V and 3 bases from J, the gap between germline ends came to 21 bases. The CDR3 contains 15 residues. The CDR3 protein is CSAGATGGVKETQYF. CDR3 DNA: TGCAGCGCCGGGGCGACAGGAGGGGTGAAAGAGACCCAGTACTTC.

The chain carries TRBV7-9 and TRBJ2-5, with D maybe TRBD2 (6 bases). The CDR3 totals 14 residues. V lost 5 bases and J 3 bases, leaving 13 bases between the germline ends. The germline V gene has CDR1 SEHNR and CDR2 FQNEAQ (reference sequence). CDR3 bases: TGTGCCAGCAGCGCGGGACGGGCAAAAGAGACCCAGTACTTC. Translation: CASSAGRAKETQYF.

This sequence joins TRBV9 and TRBJ1-2, with 10 bases lining up with TRBD1. The CDR3 runs to 18 residues. V shed 0 bases, J shed 2 bases, and the junction held 10 bases outside the gene matches. CDR1 is SGDLS and CDR2 is YYNGEE in the germline V gene. The CDR3 nucleotides read TGTGCCAGCAGCGTAGGGGCCGGGACAGGGGACGGGAACTATGGCTACACCTTC. This gives the protein CASSVGAGTGDGNYGYTF.

This clonotype appeared a few times. The chain is built from TRBV6-5 and TRBJ1-2; TRBD1 matches at 11 bases. The CDR3 is 15 amino acids. CDR1 is MNHEY and CDR2 is SVGAGI in the germline V gene. V lost 0 bases and J lost 4; bases outside the gene matches: 1. In nucleotides, the CDR3 is TGTGCCAGCAGTTACTCCGGGACAGGGGGCTATGGCTACACCTTC. Translated, it gives CASSYSGTGGYGYTF.

The chain uses TRBV20-1 and TRBJ2-5, with TRBD2 as a possible D gene (5 bases). The closer fit of TRBJ2-7 to the DNA end suggests the J call may be wrong. There are 12 residues in the CDR3. CDR1 is DFQATT and CDR2 is SNEGSKA in the germline V gene (reference sequence). The CDR3 here is CSARGELHEQYF. The CDR3 region has the DNA TGCAGTGCTAGAGGGGAGTTGCACGAGCAGTACTTC.

This clonotype appeared a few times. The chain has TRBV29-1 and TRBJ2-4, with TRBD1 identical over 9 bases. From germline, CDR1 is SQVTM and CDR2 ANQGSEA. This CDR3 region has 17 residues. V shed 5 bases, J shed 1 base, and the junction held 12 bases outside the gene matches. The CDR3 region has the DNA TGCAGCGTTTACACAGGGGGCGGCGGGTTTGCCAAAAACATTCAGTACTTC. Translation: CSVYTGGGGFAKNIQYF.

There are a few counts of this clonotype. The CDR3 is CASSRAGTDSPLHF. In DNA, the CDR3 is TGTGCCAGCAGTCGAGCCGGGACAGATTCACCCCTCCACTTT. This chain links TRBV6-2 or TRBV6-3 with TRBJ1-6; 7 nucleotides match TRBD1. The V segment lost 5 bases and the J segment 8 bases; nucleotides outside the gene matches: 6. The length of the CDR3 is 14 residues. In germline, CDR1 is MNHEY, CDR2 SVGEGT.

This clonotype was seen more than once but under ten times. The chain uses TRBV7-2 and TRBJ2-3; 7 nucleotides agree with TRBD1. The V gene's germline CDR1 is SGHTA and CDR2 FQGNSA. J gave up 0 bases and V 5 bases, and 8 bases lay outside the gene matches. The CDR3 has 16 residues. The CDR3 is CASSLQTGHSTDTQYF. CDR3 in DNA: TGTGCCAGCAGCCTACAGACAGGGCACAGCACAGATACGCAGTATTTT.

Written as DNA, the CDR3 is TGTGCCAGCAGCCAAAACCCCCAAATGGAGACCCAGTACTTC. As protein: CASSQNPQMETQYF. The chain links TRBV3-1 to TRBJ2-4; no clear D gene. The J call may not be correct, given that the DNA end is closer to TRBJ2-5. CDR3 size: 14 residues. CDR1 LGHDT and CDR2 YNNKEL come from the germline V gene (reference sequence).

V and J are TRBV12-3 or TRBV12-4 and TRBJ2-3, with D tentatively TRBD2 (5 bases). The CDR3 is made up of 16 amino acids. The V and J ends lost 6 bases and 2 bases respectively, with 18 bases between them. The CDR3 loop is CASSSGLPGPTDTQYF. CDR3 sequence (DNA): TGTGCCAGCAGCTCTGGACTTCCCGGACCCACAGATACGCAGTATTTT.